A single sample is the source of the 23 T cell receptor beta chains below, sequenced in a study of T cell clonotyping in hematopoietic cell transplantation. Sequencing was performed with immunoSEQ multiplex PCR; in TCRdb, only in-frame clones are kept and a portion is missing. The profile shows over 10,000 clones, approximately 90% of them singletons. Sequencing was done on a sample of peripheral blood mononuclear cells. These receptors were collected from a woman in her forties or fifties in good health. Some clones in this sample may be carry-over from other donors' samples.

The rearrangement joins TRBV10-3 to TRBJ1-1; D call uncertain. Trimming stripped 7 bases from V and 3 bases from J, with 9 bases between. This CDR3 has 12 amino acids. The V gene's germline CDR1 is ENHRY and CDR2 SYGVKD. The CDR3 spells CAIKRDDTEAFF. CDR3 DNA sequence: TGTGCCATCAAAAGGGATGACACTGAAGCTTTCTTT.

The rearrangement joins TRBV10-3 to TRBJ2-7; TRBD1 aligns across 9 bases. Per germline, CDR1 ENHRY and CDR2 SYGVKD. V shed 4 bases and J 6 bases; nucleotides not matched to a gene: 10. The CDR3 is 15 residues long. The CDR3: CAISATRQGVGEQYF. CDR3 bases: TGTGCCATCAGTGCGACCCGACAGGGGGTGGGCGAGCAGTACTTC.

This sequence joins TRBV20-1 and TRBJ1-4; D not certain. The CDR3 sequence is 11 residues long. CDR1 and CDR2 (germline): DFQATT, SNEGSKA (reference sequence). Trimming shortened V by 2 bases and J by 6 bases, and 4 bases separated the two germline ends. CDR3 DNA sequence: TGCAGTGCTAGAAGTCATGAAAAACTGTTTTTT. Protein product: CSARSHEKLFF.

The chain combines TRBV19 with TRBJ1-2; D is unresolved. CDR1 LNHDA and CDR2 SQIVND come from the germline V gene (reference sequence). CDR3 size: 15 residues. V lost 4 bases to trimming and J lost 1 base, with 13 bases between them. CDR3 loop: CASSRQTTDNYGYTF. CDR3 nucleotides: TGTGCCAGTAGTAGGCAGACGACCGATAACTATGGCTACACCTTC.

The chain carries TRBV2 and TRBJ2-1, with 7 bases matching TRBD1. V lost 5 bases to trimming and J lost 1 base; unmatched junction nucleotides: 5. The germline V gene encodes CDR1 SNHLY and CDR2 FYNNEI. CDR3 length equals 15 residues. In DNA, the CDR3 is TGTGCCAGCAGTCTTCGACAGGGATCCTACAATGAGCAGTTCTTC. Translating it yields CASSLRQGSYNEQFF.

CDR3 amino acids: CASSLSGTGVVEQFF. As DNA, the CDR3 is TGTGCCAGCAGCTTATCCGGGACAGGGGTGGTGGAGCAGTTCTTC. The chain couples TRBV5-5 to TRBJ2-1; TRBD1 aligns across 10 bases. This CDR3 comprises 15 residues. Germline CDR1 SGHKS, CDR2 YYEKEE (reference sequence). The junction had 9 bases not matched to a gene; V was cut back by 2 bases and J by 10 bases.

The CDR3: CASSFGSSGGSDTQYF. The CDR3 DNA is TGTGCCAGCAGCTTCGGCTCTAGCGGGGGGTCAGATACGCAGTATTTT. J is TRBJ2-3 and V is TRBV11-2, with 11 bases matching TRBD2. CDR1 and CDR2 (germline): SGHAT, FQNNGV. The junction had 6 bases not matched to a gene; V was cut back by 3 bases and J by 4 bases. The CDR3 loop spans 16 amino acids. The full variable domain, in which reference TRBV11-2 and TRBJ2-3 provide the parts outside the CDR3, is EAGVAQSPRYKIIEKRQSVAFWCNPISGHATLYWYQQILGQGPKLLIQFQNNGVVDDSQLPKDRFSAERLKGVDSTLKIQPAKLEDSAVYLCASSFGSSGGSDTQYFGPGTRLTVL.

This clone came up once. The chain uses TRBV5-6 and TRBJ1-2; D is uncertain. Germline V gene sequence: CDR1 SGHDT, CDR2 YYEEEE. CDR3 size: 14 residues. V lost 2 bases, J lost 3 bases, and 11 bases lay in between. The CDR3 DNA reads TGTGCCAGCAGCTTCCCCCGAGGCTACTATGGCTACACCTTC. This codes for CASSFPRGYYGYTF. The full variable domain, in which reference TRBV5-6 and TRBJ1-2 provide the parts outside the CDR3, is DAGVTQSPTHLIKTRGQQVTLRCSPKSGHDTVSWYQQALGQGPQFIFQYYEEEERQRGNFPDRFSGHQFPNYSSELNVNALLLGDSALYLCASSFPRGYYGYTFGSGTRLTVV.

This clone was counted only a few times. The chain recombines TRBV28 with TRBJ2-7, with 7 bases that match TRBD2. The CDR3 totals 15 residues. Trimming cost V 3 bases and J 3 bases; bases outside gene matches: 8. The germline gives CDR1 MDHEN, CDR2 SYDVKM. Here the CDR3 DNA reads TGTGCCAGCAGTTTGGGGGGGATTCAATTCTACGAGCAGTACTTC. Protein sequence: CASSLGGIQFYEQYF.

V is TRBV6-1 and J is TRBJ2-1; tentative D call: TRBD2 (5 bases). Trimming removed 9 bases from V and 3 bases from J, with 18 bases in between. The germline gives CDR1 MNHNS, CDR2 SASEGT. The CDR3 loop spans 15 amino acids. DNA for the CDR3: TGTGCCAGTTCCACTCCGGGATTTAACTACAATGAGCAGTTCTTC. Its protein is CASSTPGFNYNEQFF.

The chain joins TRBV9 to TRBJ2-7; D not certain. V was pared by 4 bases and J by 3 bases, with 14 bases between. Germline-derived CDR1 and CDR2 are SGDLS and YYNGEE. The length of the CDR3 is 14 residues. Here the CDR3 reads CASSLGPKIYEQYF. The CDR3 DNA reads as TGTGCCAGCAGCCTCGGACCTAAAATCTACGAGCAGTACTTC. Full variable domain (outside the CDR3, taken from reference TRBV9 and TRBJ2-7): DSGVTQTPKHLITATGQRVTLRCSPRSGDLSVYWYQQSLDQGLQFLIQYYNGEERAKGNILERFSAQQFPDLHSELNLSSLELGDSALYFCASSLGPKIYEQYFGPGTRLTVT.

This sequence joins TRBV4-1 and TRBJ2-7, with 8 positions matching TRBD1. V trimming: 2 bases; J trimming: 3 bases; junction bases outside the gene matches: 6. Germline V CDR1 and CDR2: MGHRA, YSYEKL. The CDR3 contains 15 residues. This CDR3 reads CASSQSGQARYEQYF. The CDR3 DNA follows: TGCGCCAGCAGCCAATCGGGACAGGCGCGCTACGAGCAGTACTTC.

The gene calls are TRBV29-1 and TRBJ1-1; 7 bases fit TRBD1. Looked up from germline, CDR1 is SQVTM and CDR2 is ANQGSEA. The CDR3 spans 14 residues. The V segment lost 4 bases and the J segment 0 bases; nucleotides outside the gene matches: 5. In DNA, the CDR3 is TGCAGCGTTGTCCCGGGACAGCTGAACACTGAAGCTTTCTTT. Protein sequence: CSVVPGQLNTEAFF.

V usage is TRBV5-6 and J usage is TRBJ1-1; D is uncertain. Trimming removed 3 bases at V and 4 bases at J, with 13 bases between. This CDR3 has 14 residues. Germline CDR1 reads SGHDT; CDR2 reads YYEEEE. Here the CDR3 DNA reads TGTGCCAGCAGCTCCCGGGGAGTTGGCACTGAAGCTTTCTTT. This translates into CASSSRGVGTEAFF.

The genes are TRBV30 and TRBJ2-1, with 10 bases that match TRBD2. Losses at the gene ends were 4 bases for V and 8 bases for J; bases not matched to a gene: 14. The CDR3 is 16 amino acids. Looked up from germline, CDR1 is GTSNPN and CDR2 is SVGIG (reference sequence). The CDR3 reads CAWTRGLAAALDEQFF. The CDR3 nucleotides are TGTGCCTGGACTCGAGGACTAGCGGCGGCTTTGGATGAGCAGTTCTTC.

The CDR3 is CASGPQNTEAFF. The CDR3 DNA follows: TGTGCCAGCGGACCCCAGAACACTGAAGCTTTCTTT. The V gene is TRBV2, the J gene TRBJ1-1, with D hard to call. The CDR3 length is 12 residues. With 8 bases removed from V and 1 base from J, the gap between germline ends came to 8 bases. Per germline, CDR1 SNHLY and CDR2 FYNNEI. Using reference TRBV2 and TRBJ1-1 for the parts outside the CDR3, the full variable domain is EPEVTQTPSHQVTQMGQEVILRCVPISNHLYFYWYRQILGQKVEFLVSFYNNEISEKSEIFDDQFSVERPDGSNFTLKIRSTKLEDSAMYFCASGPQNTEAFFGQGTRLTVV.

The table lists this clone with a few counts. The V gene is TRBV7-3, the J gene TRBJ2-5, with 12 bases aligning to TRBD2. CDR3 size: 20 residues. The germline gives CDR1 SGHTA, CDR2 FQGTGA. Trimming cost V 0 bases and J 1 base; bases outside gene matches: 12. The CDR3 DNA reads TGTGCCAGCAGCTTAACGGGTTCGGCTAGCGGGGGGGATCCCCAAGAGACCCAGTACTTC. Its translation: CASSLTGSASGGDPQETQYF.

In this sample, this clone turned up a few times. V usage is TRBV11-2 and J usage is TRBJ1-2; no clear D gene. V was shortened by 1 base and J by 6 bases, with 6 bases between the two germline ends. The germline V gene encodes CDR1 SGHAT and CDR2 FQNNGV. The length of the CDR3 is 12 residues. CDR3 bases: TGTGCCAGCAGCTTAGGGCGGGATGGCTACACCTTC. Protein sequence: CASSLGRDGYTF.

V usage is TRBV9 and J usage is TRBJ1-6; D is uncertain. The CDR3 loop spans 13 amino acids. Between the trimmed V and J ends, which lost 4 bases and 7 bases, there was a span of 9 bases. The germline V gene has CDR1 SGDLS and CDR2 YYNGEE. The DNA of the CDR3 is TGTGCCAGCAGCACACAAGGGAATTCACCCCTCCACTTT. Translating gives CASSTQGNSPLHF. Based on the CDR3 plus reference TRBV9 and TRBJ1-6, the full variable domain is DSGVTQTPKHLITATGQRVTLRCSPRSGDLSVYWYQQSLDQGLQFLIQYYNGEERAKGNILERFSAQQFPDLHSELNLSSLELGDSALYFCASSTQGNSPLHFGNGTRLTVT.

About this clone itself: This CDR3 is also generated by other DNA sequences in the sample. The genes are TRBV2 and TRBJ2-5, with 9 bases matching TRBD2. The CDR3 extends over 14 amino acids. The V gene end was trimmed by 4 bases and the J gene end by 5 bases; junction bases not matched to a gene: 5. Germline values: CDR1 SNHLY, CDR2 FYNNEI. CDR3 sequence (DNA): TGTGCCAGCAGTGTAGCGGGGGTTGGGGAGACCCAGTACTTC. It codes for CASSVAGVGETQYF.

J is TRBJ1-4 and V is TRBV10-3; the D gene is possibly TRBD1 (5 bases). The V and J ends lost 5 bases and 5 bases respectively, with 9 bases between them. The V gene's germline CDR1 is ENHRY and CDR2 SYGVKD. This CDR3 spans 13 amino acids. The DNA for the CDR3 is TGTGCCATCAGTTTAGGGGCAAATGAAAAACTGTTTTTT. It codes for CAISLGANEKLFF.

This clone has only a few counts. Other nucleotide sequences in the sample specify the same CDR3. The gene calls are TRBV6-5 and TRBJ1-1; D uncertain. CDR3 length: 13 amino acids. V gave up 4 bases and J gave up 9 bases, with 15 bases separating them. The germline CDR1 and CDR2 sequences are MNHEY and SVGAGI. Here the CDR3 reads CASSSNVESQAFF. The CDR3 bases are TGTGCCAGCAGTTCCAACGTGGAGTCCCAAGCTTTCTTT.

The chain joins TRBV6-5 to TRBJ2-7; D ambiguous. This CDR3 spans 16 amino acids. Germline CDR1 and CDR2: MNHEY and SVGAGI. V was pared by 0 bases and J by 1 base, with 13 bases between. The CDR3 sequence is CASSYSNNRQSYEQYF. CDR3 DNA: TGTGCCAGCAGTTACTCGAACAACCGACAATCCTACGAGCAGTACTTC.